This paragraph covers one T cell receptor (beta chain) sequence. The record originates from a study of blood T cell repertoires in COVID-19. At the level of the study: Both acute and convalescent COVID-19 samples were obtained from the United States, Italy and Spain.

TCRdb's table, derived via immunoSEQ multiplex PCR, lists solely in-frame clones and lacks some. There are fewer than 300,000 clones in the sample; approximately 90% occur only once, and about 2.2% lies in the top ten. The sequencing sample was made of peripheral blood. This clonotype was sampled from a woman aged 25-40 years with COVID-19, enrolled during active disease.

Here the CDR3 reads CASSYSGATEAFF. As DNA, the CDR3 is TGCGCCAGCAGCTATTCAGGGGCCACTGAAGCTTTCTTT. V gene TRBV5-1 combines with J gene TRBJ1-1; TRBD1 is a possible D gene (6 bases). CDR3 length: 13 amino acids. Between the trimmed V and J ends, which lost 3 bases and 4 bases, there was a span of 10 bases. Germline assignment: CDR1 SGHRS and CDR2 YFSETQ.